The 11 T cell receptor beta chains in this list originate from one sample, sequenced in a study of cytotoxic CD8 clonotypes in ibrutinib-treated CLL. Sequencing used immunoSEQ multiplex PCR; TCRdb keeps in-frame clones, though not all of them. The sample has approximately 32,000 clones, 45% to 50% seen once. Sequencing was performed on PBMCs, taken before ibrutinib treatment. These receptors were obtained from a human donor with chronic lymphocytic leukemia.

The chain combines TRBV27 with TRBJ2-7, with no clear D. This CDR3 is built from 11 residues. Trimming pared 11 bases from V and 3 bases from J, leaving 11 bases between. Germline assignment: CDR1 MNHEY and CDR2 SMNVEV (reference sequence). The DNA for the CDR3 is TGTGCCCGCTCCGGTGACTACGAGCAGTACTTC. Its translation is CARSGDYEQYF.

This clone showed up just a few times. It is likely a read error, because the conserved phenylalanine at the end of the CDR3 is missing. This chain connects TRBV2 to TRBJ2-7; D not certain. This CDR3 is built from 15 residues. Trimming took 0 bases from V and 2 from J, leaving 11 bases between them. Germline assignment: CDR1 SNHLY and CDR2 FYNNEI. CDR3 sequence reads: CASSEAAGSTYEQYL. In DNA, the CDR3 is TGTGCCAGCAGTGAAGCCGCAGGCTCCACCTACGAGCAGTACCTC.

The chain uses TRBV2 and TRBJ2-3, with 9 bases fitting TRBD2. This CDR3 contains 15 residues. The V and J ends lost 2 bases and 1 base, in that order; junction bases with no gene match: 1. Germline loops: CDR1 SNHLY, CDR2 FYNNEI. Written as DNA, the CDR3 is TGTGCCAGCAGTGAATGGACTAGCGGCACAGATACGCAGTATTTT. Protein: CASSEWTSGTDTQYF.

The sample holds a few counts of this clone. The V gene is TRBV5-1, the J gene TRBJ1-4, with D perhaps matching TRBD1 (5 bases). V lost 3 bases and J 6 bases, leaving 9 bases between the germline ends. The CDR3 loop spans 13 amino acids. The germline V gene encodes CDR1 SGHRS and CDR2 YFSETQ. Here the CDR3 DNA reads TGCGCCAGCAGCTCCGGGGGGTATGAAAAACTGTTTTTT. Residues: CASSSGGYEKLFF.

This chain joins TRBV9 and TRBJ2-1; tentatively, D is TRBD2 (5 bases). V was pared by 2 bases and J by 7 bases, with 10 bases between. CDR3 length: 13 residues. Germline assignment: CDR1 SGDLS and CDR2 YYNGEE. The CDR3 reads CASSVSTGNEQFF. The DNA of the CDR3 is TGTGCCAGCAGCGTCTCCACGGGGAATGAGCAGTTCTTC.

This chain links TRBV29-1 with TRBJ2-2; D remains ambiguous. Looked up from germline, CDR1 is SQVTM and CDR2 is ANQGSEA. V gave up 3 bases and J gave up 5 bases, with 13 bases separating them. CDR3 length equals 14 residues. CDR3 in DNA: TGCAGCGTTGACCTGGGTAGGGTAACCGGGGAGCTGTTTTTT. This sequence encodes CSVDLGRVTGELFF.

This clone was picked up a small number of times. This rearrangement joins TRBV7-6 to TRBJ1-6; D unresolved. There are 12 residues in the CDR3. In germline, CDR1 is SGHVS, CDR2 FNYEAQ. The V end was cut by 3 bases, the J end by 7 bases, with 4 bases between. The DNA of the CDR3 is TGTGCCAGCAGCTTGGTCAATTCACCCCTCCACTTT. Translation gives CASSLVNSPLHF.

This clone was counted a few times. The chain has TRBV18 and TRBJ2-2; D possibly corresponds to TRBD1 (6 bases). Germline V gene data show CDR1 as KGHSH and CDR2 as LQKENI. This CDR3 comprises 16 residues. Trimming took 1 base from V and 0 from J, leaving 9 bases between them. The DNA for the CDR3 is TGTGCCAGCTCACCACGGACAGTCGCGAACACCGGGGAGCTGTTTTTT. Amino acids: CASSPRTVANTGELFF.

The genes are TRBV7-2 and TRBJ1-2; weak D call: TRBD1 (5 bases). The CDR3 covers 13 residues. The germline gives CDR1 SGHTA, CDR2 FQGNSA. V gave up 5 bases and J gave up 7 bases, with 14 bases separating them. CDR3 protein: CASSNPPTAGYTF. The DNA for the CDR3 is TGTGCCAGCAGCAACCCTCCGACAGCTGGCTACACCTTC.

This clone was picked up a small number of times. The chain has TRBV4-1 and TRBJ1-6; D possibly corresponds to TRBD1 (6 bases). The CDR3 is 14 residues long. Germline assignment: CDR1 MGHRA and CDR2 YSYEKL. V shed 5 bases and J shed 10 bases, with 15 bases lying between them. As DNA, the CDR3 is TGCGCCAGCAGCTCCCAGGGGTTAGGCTCACCCCTCCACTTT. Translated: CASSSQGLGSPLHF.

This clone has only a few counts. J is TRBJ2-7 and V is TRBV5-4; D possibly uses TRBD1 or TRBD2 (5 bases each). Deletions cut 4 bases from V and 3 bases from J, with 14 bases between. Germline lookup yields CDR1 SGHNT and CDR2 YYREEE (reference sequence). The CDR3 is 14 residues long. In nucleotides, the CDR3 is TGTGCCAGCAGCGGGGGTCCCCCTTTCTACGAGCAGTACTTC. Protein: CASSGGPPFYEQYF. Full variable domain (remainder filled in from reference TRBV5-4 and TRBJ2-7): ETGVTQSPTHLIKTRGQQVTLRCSSQSGHNTVSWYQQALGQGPQFIFQYYREEENGRGNFPPRFSGLQFPNYSSELNVNALELDDSALYLCASSGGPPFYEQYFGPGTRLTVT.